The T cell receptor (beta chain) under discussion was sequenced for a study of OX40 agonist ivuxolimab in advanced cancers. Study-wide context: Males comprised around four fifths of the group, whose mean age was 60 years (range 23 to 79).

This CDR3 contains 13 residues. From germline, CDR1 is SGHRS and CDR2 YFSETQ. With 2 bases clipped from V and 8 bases from J, the junction kept 5 bases outside the gene matches. Blood was sampled at baseline, cycle 4 day 1, and cycle 7 day 1. Generated by immunoSEQ multiplex PCR, the TCRdb table keeps only in-frame clones and is missing some. The data show 100,000 to 150,000 clones, 90% seen once. General study results and limits: Averaged across samples, CD8+ T cells carried more expanded clones than CD4+ did. Low normalized clonal expansion also occurred in some nonresponding patients.

In regard to this clone: As yet, its antigen is unknown.

This chain uses TRBV5-1 with TRBJ1-2; 8 positions match TRBD1. The sequenced sample was CD4+ or CD8+ T cells sorted from blood, obtained in a trial of the OX40 agonist ivuxolimab. The origin of this receptor is an adult with an advanced solid tumor such as melanoma, head and neck, liver or kidney cancer. CDR3 bases: TGCGCCAGCAGCTTAGACAGGGGTCGAGGCTACACCTTC. This codes for CASSLDRGRGYTF.